This T cell receptor beta chain was identified in a study of graft-versus-host responses after intestinal transplantation. Germline trimming cut 2 bases from V and 2 bases from J; bases unmatched to any gene: 2. The germline CDR1 and CDR2 sequences are MNHNS and SASEGT. The CDR3 is 16 residues long. Study conclusions and caveats: Detected in recipient marrow were GvH clones, some of which were first observed in ileum or blood. Levels of circulating GvH clones at their peak were associated with early post-transplant HvG declines.

A remark on this clone: The antigen remains unidentified.

Sequenced by immunoSEQ multiplex PCR; TCRdb stores in-frame clones only, minus some. The sample lists tens of thousands of clones; approximately 92% were seen once. The V and J genes are TRBV6-1 and TRBJ2-2; 10 nucleotides align to TRBD1. The sample here was unstimulated CD8+ T cells sorted from spleen or lymph node cells, taken before intestinal transplant. This clonotype was sampled from a human donor who received an intestinal transplant. CDR3 protein: CASSETTGGNTGELFF. For the CDR3, the DNA is TGTGCCAGCAGTGAAACGACAGGGGGCAACACCGGGGAGCTGTTTTTT.